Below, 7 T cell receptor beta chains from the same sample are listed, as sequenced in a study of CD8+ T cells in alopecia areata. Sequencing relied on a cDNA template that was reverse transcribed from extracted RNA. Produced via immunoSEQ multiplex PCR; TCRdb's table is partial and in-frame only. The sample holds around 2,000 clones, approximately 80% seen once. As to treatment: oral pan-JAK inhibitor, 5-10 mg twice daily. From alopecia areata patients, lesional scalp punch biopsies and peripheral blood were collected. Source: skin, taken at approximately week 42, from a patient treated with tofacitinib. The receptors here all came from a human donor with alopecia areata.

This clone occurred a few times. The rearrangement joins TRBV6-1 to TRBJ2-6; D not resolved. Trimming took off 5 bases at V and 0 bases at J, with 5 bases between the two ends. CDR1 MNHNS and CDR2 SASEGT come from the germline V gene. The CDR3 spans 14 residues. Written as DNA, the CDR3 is TGTGCCAGCAGTCCCTTCTCTGGGGCCAACGTCCTGACTTTC. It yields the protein CASSPFSGANVLTF.

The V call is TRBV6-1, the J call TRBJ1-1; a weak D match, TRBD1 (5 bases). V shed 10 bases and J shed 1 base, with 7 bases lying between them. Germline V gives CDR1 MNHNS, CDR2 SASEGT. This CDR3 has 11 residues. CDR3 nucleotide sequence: TGTGCCACCGACAGGAACACTGAAGCTTTCTTT. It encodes CATDRNTEAFF.

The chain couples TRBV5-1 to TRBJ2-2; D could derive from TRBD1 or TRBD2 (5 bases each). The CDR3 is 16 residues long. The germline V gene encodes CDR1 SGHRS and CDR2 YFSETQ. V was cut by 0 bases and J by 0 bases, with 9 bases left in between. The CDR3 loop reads CASSLAGQTNTGELFF. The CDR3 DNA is TGCGCCAGCAGCTTGGCGGGGCAGACGAACACCGGGGAGCTGTTTTTT.

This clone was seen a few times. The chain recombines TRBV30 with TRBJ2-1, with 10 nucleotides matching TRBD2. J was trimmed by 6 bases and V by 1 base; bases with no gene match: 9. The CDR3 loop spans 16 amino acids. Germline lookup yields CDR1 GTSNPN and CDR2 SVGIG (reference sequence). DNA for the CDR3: TGTGCCTGGAGTGAAAAGCGGGGGGGCCGTCCCAATGAGCAGTTCTTC. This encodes CAWSEKRGGRPNEQFF.

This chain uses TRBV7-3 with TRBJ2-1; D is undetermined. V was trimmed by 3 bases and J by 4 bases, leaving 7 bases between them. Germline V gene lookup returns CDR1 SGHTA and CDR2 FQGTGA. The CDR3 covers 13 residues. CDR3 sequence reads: CASSLGIYNEQFF. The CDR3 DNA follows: TGTGCCAGCAGCTTGGGCATTTACAATGAGCAGTTCTTC.

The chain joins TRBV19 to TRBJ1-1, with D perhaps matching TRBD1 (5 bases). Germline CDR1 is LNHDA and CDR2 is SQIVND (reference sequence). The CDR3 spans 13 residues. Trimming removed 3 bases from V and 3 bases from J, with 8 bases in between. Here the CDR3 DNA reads TGTGCCAGTAGTATGTGGGGGTACACTGAAGCTTTCTTT. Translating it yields CASSMWGYTEAFF.

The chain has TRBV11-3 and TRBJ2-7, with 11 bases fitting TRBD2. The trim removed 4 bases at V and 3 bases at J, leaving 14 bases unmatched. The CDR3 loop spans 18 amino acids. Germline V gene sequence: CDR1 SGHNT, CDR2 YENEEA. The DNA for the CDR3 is TGTGCCAGCAGCTCCCTAGCGGGGGGCCGGAAGGGGGGCTACGAGCAGTACTTC. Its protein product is CASSSLAGGRKGGYEQYF.